The 8 T cell receptor beta chains below all came from one sample that was sequenced in a study of T cells in Graves' hyperthyroidism and ophthalmopathy. RNA transcripts yielded amplified TCR beta CDR3 regions. The primer set for the first-round RT-PCR of the TCR CDR3 was HTBI. One entry per CDR3 protein results from TCRdb running MiXCR on the multiplex PCR reads. The sample has around 600,000 distinct CDR3 sequences; around 13% are singletons. Material: blood. These receptors were taken from a woman in her fifties or sixties with Graves' ophthalmopathy.

Comments on this clonotype: A much more abundant neighbour one base away suggests this may be a read error. The chain recombines TRBV19 with TRBJ2-7; 10 nucleotides align to TRBD1. V was pared by 5 bases and J by 5 bases, with 9 bases of the junction left unmatched. Germline lookup yields CDR1 LNHDA and CDR2 SQIVND (reference sequence). The CDR3 is 15 residues long. The CDR3 is CASSPIGTGVHEQYF. The CDR3 coding sequence is TGTGCCAGTAGTCCAATCGGGACAGGGGTCCACGAGCAGTACTTC.

The sample holds a few counts of this clonotype. The chain joins TRBV18 to TRBJ2-4, with 8 bases that match TRBD1. The germline V gene encodes CDR1 KGHSH and CDR2 LQKENI. CDR3 size: 16 residues. Losses at the gene ends were 4 bases for V and 3 bases for J; bases not matched to a gene: 8. This chain's CDR3 is CASSRGQGDGKNIQYF. The CDR3 region has the DNA TGTGCCAGCTCACGCGGACAGGGTGATGGCAAAAACATTCAGTACTTC.

The chain joins TRBV14 to TRBJ2-3; no clear D gene. The ends were cut back, 0 bases at V and 6 bases at J, with 7 bases in the middle. Germline CDR1 and CDR2: SGHDN and FVKESK. The CDR3 consists of 13 residues. This CDR3 reads CASSQDLMDTQYF. CDR3 nucleotides: TGTGCCAGCAGCCAAGATCTGATGGATACGCAGTATTTT.

This clonotype was detected many times. The chain recombines TRBV20-1 with TRBJ1-1; tentatively, D is TRBD1 (6 bases). CDR3 length: 14 amino acids. V was cut by 2 bases and J by 2 bases, with 12 bases left in between. In germline, CDR1 is DFQATT, CDR2 SNEGSKA (reference sequence). The CDR3 DNA is TGCAGTGCTAGACGGGGACATCCAAACACTGAAGCTTTCTTT. Encoded protein: CSARRGHPNTEAFF.

This chain joins TRBV6-2 or TRBV6-3 and TRBJ2-7; 8 nucleotides line up with TRBD2. Trimming removed 7 bases from V and 2 bases from J; junction bases left unmatched: 7. The CDR3 loop spans 14 amino acids. Germline lookup yields CDR1 MNHEY and CDR2 SVGEGT. CDR3 amino acids: CASTSGLATYEQYF. In nucleotides, the CDR3 is TGTGCCAGCACGTCCGGACTAGCCACCTACGAGCAGTACTTC.

There are many counts of this clonotype. The CDR3, as DNA: TGCAGTGCTAGAGGGACCGAGTATGGCTACACCTTC. Translating it yields CSARGTEYGYTF. The chain has TRBV20-1 and TRBJ1-2, with D uncertain. V gave up 1 base and J gave up 5 bases, with 8 bases separating them. This CDR3 is built from 12 residues. CDR1 is DFQATT and CDR2 is SNEGSKA in the germline V gene (reference sequence).

This clonotype was observed a handful of times. CDR3 DNA sequence: TGTGCCAGCAGCGGCCGGGACCGCCGAACGCAGTATTTT. Translated, it gives CASSGRDRRTQYF. The chain carries TRBV7-2 and TRBJ2-3; D possibly matches TRBD1 or TRBD2 (5 bases each). The CDR3 sequence is 13 residues long. Per the germline V gene, CDR1 is SGHTA and CDR2 is FQGNSA. V shed 5 bases and J shed 9 bases, with 15 bases lying between them.

This clonotype was detected many times. The chain employs TRBV12-3 or TRBV12-4 and TRBJ1-1, with no clear D. Trimming left V 4 bases short and J 1 base short, with 10 bases between. The CDR3 covers 14 residues. Here the CDR3 DNA reads TGTGCCAGCAGTTACACGGACGGGAACACTGAAGCTTTCTTT. Its translation is CASSYTDGNTEAFF.